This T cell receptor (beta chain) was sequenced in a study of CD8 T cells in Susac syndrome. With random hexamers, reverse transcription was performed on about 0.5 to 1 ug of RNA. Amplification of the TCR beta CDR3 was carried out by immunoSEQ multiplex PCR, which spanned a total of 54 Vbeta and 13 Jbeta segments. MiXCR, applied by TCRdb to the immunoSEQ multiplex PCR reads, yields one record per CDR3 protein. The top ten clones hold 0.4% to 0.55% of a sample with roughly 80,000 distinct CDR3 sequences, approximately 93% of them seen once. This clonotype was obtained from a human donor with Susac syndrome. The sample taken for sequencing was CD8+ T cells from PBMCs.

In nucleotides, the CDR3 is TGTGCCAGCAGCTCCGCCCCCACGGGGAAGGACGAGCAGTACTTC. It is translated as CASSSAPTGKDEQYF. J is TRBJ2-7 and V is TRBV7-9; tentative D call: TRBD2 (5 bases). Germline V gene lookup returns CDR1 SEHNR and CDR2 FQNEAQ (reference sequence). This CDR3 is built from 15 residues. V gave up 4 bases and J gave up 5 bases, with 18 bases separating them.